The 17 T cell receptor beta chains presented below share a single source sample, sequenced in a study of CD8 T cells in Susac syndrome. Reverse transcription used roughly 0.45 to 1 ug RNA and random hexamers. TCRdb used MiXCR to reprocess the immunoSEQ multiplex PCR reads, holding one entry per CDR3 protein. The sample yields around 150,000 distinct CDR3 sequences, less than 95% seen once. The sequenced sample was CD4+ T cells from PBMCs. Source of these receptors: a human donor with multiple sclerosis.

This chain uses TRBV3-1 with TRBJ1-1, with 7 bases aligning to TRBD1. Germline CDR1 LGHDT, CDR2 YNNKEL (reference sequence). The trim removed 1 base at V and 4 bases at J, leaving 6 bases unmatched. The CDR3 spans 15 residues. In nucleotides, the CDR3 is TGTGCCAGCAGCCAAGGTGGGACAGCCAGCACTGAAGCTTTCTTT. Translated, it gives CASSQGGTASTEAFF.

The J gene is TRBJ2-6, the V gene TRBV15, with D possibly being TRBD1 (5 bases). The CDR3 spans 17 residues. Trimming shortened V by 5 bases and J by 0 bases, and 14 bases separated the two germline ends. In germline, CDR1 is LNHNV, CDR2 YYDKDF (reference sequence). CDR3 in DNA: TGTGCCACCAGCCCGCACGGCAGGGTCTCTGGGGCCAACGTCCTGACTTTC. Amino acids: CATSPHGRVSGANVLTF.

The chain links TRBV9 to TRBJ2-1; TRBD2 matches 9 bases. Germline CDR1 and CDR2: SGDLS and YYNGEE. V shed 1 base, J shed 1 base, and the junction held 3 bases outside the gene matches. The CDR3 runs to 16 residues. The CDR3 DNA reads as TGTGCCAGCAGCGTATTAGCGGGAGCTTCCTACAATGAGCAGTTCTTC. This sequence encodes CASSVLAGASYNEQFF.

This clonotype came up a few times. For the CDR3, the DNA is TGCAGTGCTAGAGATTATTCCTGGAGGCAGGGGGCATGGGGCTACACCTTC. Its translation is CSARDYSWRQGAWGYTF. The genes are TRBV20-1 and TRBJ1-2; the match to TRBD1 covers 8 bases. Germline V gene data show CDR1 as DFQATT and CDR2 as SNEGSKA (reference sequence). After removal of 0 bases from V and 8 bases from J, the junction contained 17 bases not matched to a gene. The CDR3 loop spans 17 amino acids.

The chain couples TRBV28 to TRBJ1-2; D not resolved. The V gene lost 4 bases and the J gene lost 5 bases, with 11 bases spanning the gap. The CDR3 is 13 residues long. Germline V CDR1 and CDR2: MDHEN, SYDVKM. CDR3 nucleotides: TGTGCCAGCAGTTCCGCCGTCGGGTATGGCTACACCTTC. Translation gives CASSSAVGYGYTF.

CDR3 DNA: TGCGCCAGCAGCATCGCTCCGGACAGGGGTGACACTGAAGCTTTCTTT. Translated, it gives CASSIAPDRGDTEAFF. The gene calls are TRBV5-1 and TRBJ1-1; 9 nucleotides match TRBD1. The CDR3 runs 16 residues. The germline V gene has CDR1 SGHRS and CDR2 YFSETQ. After removal of 4 bases from V and 3 bases from J, the junction contained 10 bases not matched to a gene.

This chain uses TRBV30 with TRBJ1-1; 10 bases are shared with TRBD1. V gave up 6 bases and J gave up 4 bases; unmatched junction bases: 8. The CDR3 runs to 14 residues. Looked up from germline, CDR1 is GTSNPN and CDR2 is SVGIG (reference sequence). CDR3 in DNA: TGTGCCTGCGGGATGACAGGGGGCCTCACTGAAGCTTTCTTT. This codes for CACGMTGGLTEAFF.

The chain employs TRBV3-1 and TRBJ2-1, with D possibly TRBD2 on 5 matching bases. The CDR3 sequence is 16 residues long. V was trimmed by 6 bases and J by 1 base, leaving 16 bases between them. CDR1 is LGHDT, CDR2 YNNKEL, per germline (reference sequence). Here the CDR3 reads CASSRSFSGSYNEQFF. CDR3 nucleotides: TGTGCCAGCAGTAGAAGCTTTTCGGGGTCCTACAATGAGCAGTTCTTC.

This clonotype has only one observation. The junction differs from germline at one of its ends, possibly a read error. The chain uses TRBV24-1 and TRBJ2-5; 13 bases line up with TRBD2. The germline V gene encodes CDR1 KGHDR and CDR2 SFDVKD. The length of the CDR3 is 15 residues. The CDR3 loop is CAASGTSGDQETQYF. CDR3 sequence (DNA): TGTGCCGCCAGCGGGACTAGCGGGGACCAAGAGACCCAGTACTTC.

The rearrangement joins TRBV4-3 to TRBJ2-2; D assignment may be TRBD1 or TRBD2 (5 bases each). Germline CDR1 is LGHNA and CDR2 is YSLEER. The V gene lost 0 bases and the J gene lost 6 bases, with 17 bases spanning the gap. This CDR3 is built from 17 residues. CDR3 DNA sequence: TGCGCCAGCAGCCAAGATCAGGCCAGGGCGAGGGCCGGGGAGCTGTTTTTT. Its translation: CASSQDQARARAGELFF.

In DNA form, the CDR3 reads TGCGCCAGCAGCCAAGATTTTGGGGTAGGCTCTGGGGCCAACGTCCTGACTTTC. This translates into CASSQDFGVGSGANVLTF. This chain links TRBV4-3 with TRBJ2-6; no clear D. V dropped 0 bases and J dropped 0 bases, with 12 bases sitting between them. The CDR3 covers 18 residues. The germline V gene encodes CDR1 LGHNA and CDR2 YSLEER.

The rearrangement uses TRBV2 and TRBJ1-5; D remains unclear. V lost 1 base to trimming and J lost 6 bases, with 7 bases between them. The germline V gene has CDR1 SNHLY and CDR2 FYNNEI. The CDR3 is 13 amino acids. The CDR3 sequence is CASSEEFGQPQHF. Written as DNA, the CDR3 is TGTGCCAGCAGTGAAGAATTCGGTCAGCCCCAGCATTTT. Combining the CDR3 with reference TRBV2 and TRBJ1-5 gives the whole variable domain EPEVTQTPSHQVTQMGQEVILRCVPISNHLYFYWYRQILGQKVEFLVSFYNNEISEKSEIFDDQFSVERPDGSNFTLKIRSTKLEDSAMYFCASSEEFGQPQHFGDGTRLSIL.

The chain joins TRBV15 to TRBJ2-1, with unresolved D. The germline V gene encodes CDR1 LNHNV and CDR2 YYDKDF (reference sequence). This CDR3 is 13 amino acids long. V was clipped by 6 bases and J by 5 bases, with 11 bases between them. In DNA form, the CDR3 reads TGTGCCACCAGTTTGTCCGGTAACAATGAGCAGTTCTTC. Translated: CATSLSGNNEQFF. The full variable domain, its missing parts supplied by reference TRBV15 and TRBJ2-1, is DAMVIQNPRYQVTQFGKPVTLSCSQTLNHNVMYWYQQKSSQAPKLLFHYYDKDFNNEADTPDNFQSRRPNTSFCFLDIRSPGLGDTAMYLCATSLSGNNEQFFGPGTRLTVL.

The chain uses TRBV4-1 and TRBJ1-2, with D unclear. V was cut by 4 bases and J by 3 bases, with 12 bases left in between. Per germline, CDR1 MGHRA and CDR2 YSYEKL. The length of the CDR3 is 14 residues. The CDR3 coding sequence is TGCGCCAGCAGCCCAAGGCCTCCTTACTATGGCTACACCTTC. Encoded protein: CASSPRPPYYGYTF.

The chain employs TRBV7-2 and TRBJ2-3, with D possibly being TRBD1 (6 bases). This CDR3 contains 13 residues. Germline V gene lookup returns CDR1 SGHTA and CDR2 FQGNSA. The V and J ends lost 5 bases and 1 base respectively, with 7 bases between them. The CDR3 sequence is CASSNRGTDTQYF. CDR3 nucleotides: TGTGCCAGCAGCAACAGGGGCACAGATACGCAGTATTTT.

The V and J genes are TRBV24-1 and TRBJ2-3, with 10 bases that match TRBD1. CDR1 and CDR2 (germline): KGHDR, SFDVKD. With V trimmed by 6 bases and J by 2 bases, 4 bases remained unmatched. The CDR3 totals 15 residues. CDR3 sequence reads: CATSWTGGHTDTQYF. CDR3 nucleotide sequence: TGTGCCACCAGTTGGACAGGGGGACACACAGATACGCAGTATTTT.

J is TRBJ2-5 and V is TRBV27; TRBD1 aligns across 10 bases. The CDR3 has 15 amino acids. Germline V gene data show CDR1 as MNHEY and CDR2 as SMNVEV (reference sequence). J was trimmed by 11 bases and V by 4 bases; bases with no gene match: 13. CDR3 protein: CASSSRADRGKEQYF. The CDR3 coding sequence is TGTGCCAGCAGTTCCAGGGCGGACAGGGGGAAGGAACAGTACTTC.